This T cell receptor (beta chain) was identified during a study of T cells in narcolepsy. Points from the study as a whole: Blood of same and different patients, but not healthy controls, reportedly held recurring autoreactive clonotypes. Autoreactive clone sequences were missing from some blood memory CD4+ repertoires.

Trimming shortened V by 0 bases and J by 5 bases, and 2 bases separated the two germline ends. CDR1 and CDR2 (germline): SGHTA, FQGTGA. The CDR3 covers 12 residues. This clone was counted only a few times. What it recognizes is unknown. Generated by immunoSEQ multiplex PCR, the TCRdb table keeps only in-frame clones and is missing some. This repertoire shows tens of thousands of clones, less than 90% found once; its top ten account for 1.5% to 2%. V gene TRBV7-3 combines with J gene TRBJ1-5; D is undetermined. Sequenced input: memory (CD45RA-) CD4+ T cells from blood. The sequence came from a human donor in good health. The CDR3 loop is CASSLTDQPQHF. CDR3 nucleotides: TGTGCCAGCAGCTTAACAGATCAGCCCCAGCATTTT.